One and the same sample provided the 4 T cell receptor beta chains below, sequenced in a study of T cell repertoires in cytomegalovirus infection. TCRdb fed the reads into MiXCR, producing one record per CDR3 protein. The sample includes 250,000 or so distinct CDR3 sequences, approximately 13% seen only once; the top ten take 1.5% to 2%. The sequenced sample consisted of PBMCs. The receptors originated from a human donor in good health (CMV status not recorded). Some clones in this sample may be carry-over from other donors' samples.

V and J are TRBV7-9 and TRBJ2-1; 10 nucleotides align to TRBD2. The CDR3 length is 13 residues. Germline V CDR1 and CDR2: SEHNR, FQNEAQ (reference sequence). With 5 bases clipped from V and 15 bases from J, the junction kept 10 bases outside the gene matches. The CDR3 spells CASSPRAGGPLFF. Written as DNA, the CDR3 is TGTGCCAGCAGCCCCAGAGCGGGAGGGCCACTGTTCTTC.

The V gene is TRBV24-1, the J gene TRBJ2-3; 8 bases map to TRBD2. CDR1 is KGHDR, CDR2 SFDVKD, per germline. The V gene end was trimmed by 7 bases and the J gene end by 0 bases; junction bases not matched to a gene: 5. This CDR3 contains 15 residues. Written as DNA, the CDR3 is TGTGCCACCAGAGCTAGCGGGCCCAGCACAGATACGCAGTATTTT. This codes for CATRASGPSTDTQYF.

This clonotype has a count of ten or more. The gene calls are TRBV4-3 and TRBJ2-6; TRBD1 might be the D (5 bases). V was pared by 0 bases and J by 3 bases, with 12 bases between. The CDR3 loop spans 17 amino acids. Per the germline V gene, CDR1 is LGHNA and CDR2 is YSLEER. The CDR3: CASSQDSRQLGANVLTF. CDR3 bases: TGCGCCAGCAGCCAAGACTCCCGACAGCTTGGGGCCAACGTCCTGACTTTC.

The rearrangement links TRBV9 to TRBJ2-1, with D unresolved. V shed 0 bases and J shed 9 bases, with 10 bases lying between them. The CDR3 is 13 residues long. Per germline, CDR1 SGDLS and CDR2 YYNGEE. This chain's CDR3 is CASSVEWVGEQFF. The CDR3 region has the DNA TGTGCCAGCAGCGTAGAATGGGTTGGTGAGCAGTTCTTC.